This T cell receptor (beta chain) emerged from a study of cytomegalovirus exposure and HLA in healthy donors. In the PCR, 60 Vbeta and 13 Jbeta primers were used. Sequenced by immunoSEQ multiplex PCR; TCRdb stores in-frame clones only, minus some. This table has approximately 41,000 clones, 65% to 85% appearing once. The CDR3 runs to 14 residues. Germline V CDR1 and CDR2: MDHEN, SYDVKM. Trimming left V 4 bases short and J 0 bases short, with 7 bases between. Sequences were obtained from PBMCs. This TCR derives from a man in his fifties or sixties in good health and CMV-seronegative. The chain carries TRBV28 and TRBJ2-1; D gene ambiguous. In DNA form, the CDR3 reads TGTGCCAGCAGTTCCCCTCGCTCCTACAATGAGCAGTTCTTC. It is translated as CASSSPRSYNEQFF. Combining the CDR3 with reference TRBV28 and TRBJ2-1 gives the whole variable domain DVKVTQSSRYLVKRTGEKVFLECVQDMDHENMFWYRQDPGLGLRLIYFSYDVKMKEKGDIPEGYSVSREKKERFSLILESASTNQTSMYLCASSSPRSYNEQFFGPGTRLTVL.